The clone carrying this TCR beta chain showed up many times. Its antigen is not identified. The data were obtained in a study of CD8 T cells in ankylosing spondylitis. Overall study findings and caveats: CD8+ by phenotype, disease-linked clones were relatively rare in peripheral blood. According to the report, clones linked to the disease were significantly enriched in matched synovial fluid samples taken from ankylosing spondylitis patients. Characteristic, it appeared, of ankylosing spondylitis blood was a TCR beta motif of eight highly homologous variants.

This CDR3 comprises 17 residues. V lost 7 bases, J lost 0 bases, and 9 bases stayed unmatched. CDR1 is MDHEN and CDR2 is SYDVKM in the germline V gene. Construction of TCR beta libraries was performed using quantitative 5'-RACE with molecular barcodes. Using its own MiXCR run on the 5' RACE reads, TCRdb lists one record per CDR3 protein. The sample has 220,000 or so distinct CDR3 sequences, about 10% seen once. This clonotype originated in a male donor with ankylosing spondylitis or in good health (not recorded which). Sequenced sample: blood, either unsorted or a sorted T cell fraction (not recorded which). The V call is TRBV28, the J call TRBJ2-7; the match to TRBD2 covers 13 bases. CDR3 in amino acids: CASTGGLAGDYSYEQYF. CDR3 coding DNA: TGTGCCAGCACCGGTGGACTAGCGGGGGACTACTCCTACGAGCAGTACTTC.